The 4 T cell receptor beta chains reported below all come from one sample, sequenced in a study of cytomegalovirus exposure and HLA in healthy donors. Vbeta (60) and Jbeta (13) primers were used in the PCR. TCRdb keeps only in-frame clones here, not all; method: immunoSEQ multiplex PCR. The repertoire includes fewer than 200,000 clones, approximately 80% of them detected once, and less than 0.9% sits in the top ten. The sample comprised PBMCs. Receptor source: a female donor in good health and CMV-seronegative.

A single count supports this clone. V and J are TRBV11-2 and TRBJ2-2; the D is unclear. The CDR3 spans 14 residues. Trimming removed 5 bases at V and 5 bases at J, with 12 bases between. Germline V lookup: CDR1 SGHAT, CDR2 FQNNGV. This CDR3 reads CASSPLSGTGELFF. In DNA form, the CDR3 reads TGTGCCAGCAGCCCATTGTCCGGGACCGGGGAGCTGTTTTTT. The full variable domain, in which reference TRBV11-2 and TRBJ2-2 provide the parts outside the CDR3, is EAGVAQSPRYKIIEKRQSVAFWCNPISGHATLYWYQQILGQGPKLLIQFQNNGVVDDSQLPKDRFSAERLKGVDSTLKIQPAKLEDSAVYLCASSPLSGTGELFFGEGSRLTVL.

V gene TRBV10-1 combines with J gene TRBJ1-4, with D possibly matching TRBD1 (5 bases). The CDR3 runs 13 residues. Germline V gene lookup returns CDR1 WNHNN and CDR2 SYGVQD (reference sequence). The CDR3 reads CASQDTFNEKLFF. CDR3 sequence (DNA): TGCGCTTCACAGGATACCTTTAATGAAAAACTGTTTTTT.

The V call is TRBV30, the J call TRBJ2-3; 10 bases agree with TRBD2. Trimming took 3 bases from V and 2 from J; bases not matched to a gene: 5. Germline assignment: CDR1 GTSNPN and CDR2 SVGIG (reference sequence). This CDR3 has 15 residues. DNA for the CDR3: TGTGCCTGGAGCGAGCGGGGGGGCCTCACAGATACGCAGTATTTT. Amino acid sequence: CAWSERGGLTDTQYF.

This chain uses TRBV5-4 with TRBJ1-1; 7 bases align to TRBD1. The CDR3 runs 16 residues. CDR1 SGHNT and CDR2 YYREEE come from the germline V gene (reference sequence). V gave up 3 bases and J gave up 0 bases; unmatched junction bases: 8. The CDR3 coding sequence is TGTGCCAGCAGCTCGGCAGGGGGTACCATGAACACTGAAGCTTTCTTT. Residues: CASSSAGGTMNTEAFF.